The entry below describes one T cell receptor beta chain. This CDR3 is 15 amino acids long. Germline V gene data show CDR1 as ENHRY and CDR2 as SYGVKD. Trimming took 6 bases from V and 2 from J, leaving 16 bases between them. The source of the sample is a study of blood T cell repertoires in COVID-19. Some clones are missing from TCRdb's copy, which holds only in-frame ones; the method was immunoSEQ multiplex PCR. The profile shows some 71,000 clones, about 80% of them singletons. What was sequenced was peripheral blood. The receptor's source is a man in his forties or fifties with COVID-19, enrolled during active disease. The chain has TRBV10-3 and TRBJ1-1; the D gene is possibly TRBD1 (6 bases). CDR3 in DNA: TGTGCCATCAGACGAGGTACCAGGGGCAACACTGAAGCTTTCTTT. Protein: CAIRRGTRGNTEAFF.